A single sample gave rise to the 2 T cell receptor beta chains below, sequenced in a study of blood T cell repertoires in COVID-19. This table comes from immunoSEQ multiplex PCR, and its TCRdb copy is limited to in-frame clones, with some not included. The table records around 150,000 clones, around 80% of them present only once. The source material was PBMCs or T cells enriched from blood (not recorded which). The receptors here all came from a man between 45 and 60 years old who had recovered from COVID-19.

This sequence joins TRBV4-2 and TRBJ2-7, with D maybe TRBD1 (5 bases). Germline V gene lookup returns CDR1 LGHNA and CDR2 YNFKEQ. The CDR3 runs to 13 residues. Between the trimmed V and J ends, which lost 4 bases and 6 bases, there was a span of 13 bases. This CDR3 is CASSPDLRGEQYF. CDR3 DNA: TGTGCCAGCAGCCCAGACCTTAGGGGCGAGCAGTACTTC.

The chain has TRBV27 and TRBJ2-1; a weak D match, TRBD2 (7 bases). The CDR3 totals 16 residues. V lost 2 bases to trimming and J lost 3 bases, with 14 bases between them. Germline V lookup: CDR1 MNHEY, CDR2 SMNVEV (reference sequence). This CDR3 is CASSLRGGHIYNEQFF. The CDR3 DNA reads as TGTGCCAGCAGTTTACGCGGGGGACATATCTACAATGAGCAGTTCTTC.